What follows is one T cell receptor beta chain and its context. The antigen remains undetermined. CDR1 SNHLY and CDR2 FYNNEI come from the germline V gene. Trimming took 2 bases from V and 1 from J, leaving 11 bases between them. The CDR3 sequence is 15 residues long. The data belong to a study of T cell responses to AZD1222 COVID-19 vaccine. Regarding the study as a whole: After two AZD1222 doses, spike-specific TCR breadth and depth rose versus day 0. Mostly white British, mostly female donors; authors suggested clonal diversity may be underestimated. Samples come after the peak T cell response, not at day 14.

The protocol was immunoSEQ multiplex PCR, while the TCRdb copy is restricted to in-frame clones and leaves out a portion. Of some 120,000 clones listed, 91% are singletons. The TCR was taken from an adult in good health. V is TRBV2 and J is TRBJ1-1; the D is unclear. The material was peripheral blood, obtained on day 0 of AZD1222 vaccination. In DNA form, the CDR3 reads TGTGCCAGCAGTGAAAGGGCGGGAGGGAACACTGAAGCTTTCTTT. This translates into CASSERAGGNTEAFF. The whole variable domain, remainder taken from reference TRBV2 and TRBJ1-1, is EPEVTQTPSHQVTQMGQEVILRCVPISNHLYFYWYRQILGQKVEFLVSFYNNEISEKSEIFDDQFSVERPDGSNFTLKIRSTKLEDSAMYFCASSERAGGNTEAFFGQGTRLTVV.